This is a list of T cell receptor beta chains from one sample in a study of OX40 agonist ivuxolimab in advanced cancers. Profiling relied on immunoSEQ multiplex PCR, and the TCRdb table lists in-frame clones only, not all of them. Of over 20,000 clones in the sample, 80% to 90% were seen once. Source: CD4+ or CD8+ T cells sorted from blood, taken in a trial of the OX40 agonist ivuxolimab. These receptors all stem from an adult with an advanced solid tumor such as melanoma, head and neck, liver or kidney cancer. CDR3s include the opening cysteine and the closing phenylalanine or tryptophan. D genes are given only for firm matches. Part of the rows lack a size; the others show once, few, many or a class for expanded clones.

d_call j_call v_call clone_size cdr3_aa cdr3_nt
- TRBJ2-3 TRBV6-1 - CASSPVRVGADTQYF TGTGCCAGCAGCCCGGTCCGGGTTGGGGCAGATACGCAGTATTTT
- TRBJ1-5 TRBV5-6 - CASSVTGLYSNQPQHF TGTGCCAGCAGCGTGACAGGATTATATAGCAATCAGCCCCAGCATTTT
TRBD1 TRBJ2-3 TRBV7-6 - CASSSGQGVTDTQYF TGTGCCAGCAGCTCCGGACAGGGAGTAACAGATACGCAGTATTTT
- TRBJ2-7 TRBV7-2 - CASSLGTAETF TGTGCCAGCAGCTTAGGGACAGCTGAAACGTTC
- TRBJ2-2 TRBV6-1 - CASSETRGGELFF TGTGCCAGCAGTGAAACCAGGGGAGGGGAGCTGTTTTTT
TRBD2 TRBJ2-5 TRBV9 - CASSAREGTQYF TGTGCCAGCAGCGCGAGGGAGGGGACCCAGTACTTC
- TRBJ2-1 TRBV5-3 - CARIRGGYNEQFF TGTGCCAGAATCCGTGGGGGCTACAATGAGCAGTTCTTC
- TRBJ2-2 TRBV7-3 medium-sized CASSLRARGTGELFF TGTGCCAGCAGCTTAAGGGCCCGGGGGACCGGGGAGCTGTTTTTT
- TRBJ2-7 TRBV5-5 - CASSLAGGSRGQQYF TGTGCCAGCAGCTTGGCCGGGGGTTCTAGAGGTCAACAGTACTTC
- TRBJ2-3 TRBV7-3 - CASSLTRYIGTSTDTQYF TGTGCCAGCAGCCTCACCAGGTATATAGGGACAAGCACAGATACGCAGTATTTT
- TRBJ2-7 TRBV4-1 - CASSQGWGADEQYF TGCGCCAGCAGCCAAGGTTGGGGAGCGGACGAGCAGTACTTC
TRBD1 TRBJ2-7 TRBV5-4 - CASSLGDRFFYEQYF TGTGCCAGCAGCTTGGGGGACAGGTTTTTCTACGAGCAGTACTTC
- TRBJ1-4 TRBV11-2 - CASSFEGHINEKLFF TGTGCCAGCAGCTTTGAGGGTCATATTAATGAAAAACTGTTTTTT
- TRBJ2-3 TRBV9 - CASSGGGPGWTDTQYF TGTGCCAGCAGCGGGGGGGGGCCCGGCTGGACAGATACGCAGTATTTT
TRBD1 TRBJ2-2 TRBV19 - CATTRSDRALTGELFF TGTGCTACAACCAGGTCGGACAGGGCCTTAACCGGGGAGCTGTTTTTT
- TRBJ2-3 TRBV4-1 once CASSQDSSTTDTQYF TGCGCCAGCAGCCAAGATTCTAGTACCACAGATACGCAGTATTTT
- TRBJ1-2 TRBV5-1 - CASSLRVVRGQDGYTF TGCGCCAGCAGCTTACGTGTAGTCAGGGGCCAGGATGGCTACACCTTC
- TRBJ2-1 TRBV7-9 - CASSLSGSSYNEQFF TGTGCCAGCAGCTTGAGTGGGAGCTCCTACAATGAGCAGTTCTTC
TRBD1 TRBJ2-7 TRBV4-3 - CASSFTGTGPYEQYF TGCGCCAGCAGCTTTACCGGGACAGGGCCCTACGAGCAGTACTTC
- TRBJ2-7 TRBV7-6 few CASSSGPNYEQYF TGTGCCAGCAGCTCCGGACCCAACTACGAGCAGTACTTC
- TRBJ2-1 TRBV9 - CASSSGGSYEQFF TGTGCCAGCAGCTCAGGGGGGTCCTATGAGCAGTTCTTC
TRBD1 TRBJ1-2 TRBV9 - CASTAGTGQLGVDGYTF TGTGCCTCAACAGCCGGGACAGGCCAACTGGGGGTTGATGGCTACACCTTC
- TRBJ2-7 TRBV9 - CASSVGQTYEQYF TGTGCCAGCAGCGTAGGACAGACCTACGAGCAGTACTTC
TRBD2 TRBJ2-5 TRBV2 - CASIPPSGEYQETQYF TGTGCCAGCATCCCGCCGAGCGGGGAGTACCAAGAGACCCAGTACTTC
TRBD1 TRBJ1-5 TRBV25-1 - CASSPGQGGQPQHF TGTGCCAGCAGTCCCGGACAGGGTGGACAGCCCCAGCATTTT
TRBD1 TRBJ1-2 TRBV11-2 - CASSLGQLDGYTF TGTGCCAGCAGCTTGGGACAGCTCGATGGCTACACCTTC
- TRBJ1-1 TRBV7-3 - CASSPGYGRSEAFF TGTGCCAGCAGTCCCGGGTATGGGAGGTCTGAAGCTTTCTTT
TRBD1 TRBJ2-7 TRBV19 - CASSRRDRGSYEQYF TGTGCCAGTAGTAGAAGGGACAGGGGCTCCTACGAGCAGTACTTC
- TRBJ2-3 TRBV4-2 - CASSQGKGTDTQYF TGTGCCAGCAGCCAAGGAAAGGGCACAGATACGCAGTATTTT
- TRBJ2-2 TRBV4-1 - CASSQRDSLGELFF TGCGCCAGCAGCCAAAGAGACTCCTTGGGGGAGCTGTTTTTT
- TRBJ1-2 TRBV20-1 once CSASIGGYTF TGCAGTGCTAGTATCGGAGGCTACACCTTC
TRBD2 TRBJ2-2 TRBV2 - CASAKTGTRDPGELFF TGTGCCAGCGCAAAGACCGGGACTAGAGACCCCGGGGAGCTGTTTTTT
- TRBJ1-1 TRBV6-6 - CASSPGWTNTEAFF TGTGCCAGCAGTCCCGGGTGGACGAACACTGAAGCTTTCTTT
- TRBJ2-7 TRBV9 once CASSAGGAGSYEQYF TGTGCCAGCAGCGCTGGAGGGGCAGGATCCTACGAGCAGTACTTC
- TRBJ1-1 TRBV12-5 - CASGTGGQGYTEAFF TGTGCTAGTGGAACCGGAGGGCAGGGGTACACTGAAGCTTTCTTT
TRBD2 TRBJ2-7 TRBV11-2 once CASSLAGGTWGSEQYF TGTGCCAGCAGCTTGGCGGGAGGTACCTGGGGGAGCGAGCAGTACTTC